What follows are 29 T cell receptor beta chains derived from one specimen sequenced in a study of cytomegalovirus exposure and HLA in healthy donors. The PCR employed 60 Vbeta primers together with 13 Jbeta primers. The table came from immunoSEQ multiplex PCR; TCRdb's copy has only in-frame clones and leaves some out. The sample holds under 300,000 clones, 84% seen once. Sequencing was carried out using PBMCs. Receptors originate from a woman aged 40 to 49 in good health and CMV-seropositive.

The table lists this clone with a few counts. The V and J genes are TRBV19 and TRBJ2-6; TRBD2 is a possible D gene (5 bases). Trimming removed 7 bases from V and 4 bases from J, with 20 bases in between. Per germline, CDR1 LNHDA and CDR2 SQIVND (reference sequence). This CDR3 contains 17 residues. CDR3 nucleotides: TGTGCCAGTACCGATGGCCCCTCGGGAACCGGGGCCAACGTCCTGACTTTC. Translated: CASTDGPSGTGANVLTF.

The genes are TRBV5-6 and TRBJ2-1, with 7 bases fitting TRBD2. CDR3 size: 15 residues. Germline V gene data show CDR1 as SGHDT and CDR2 as YYEEEE. The V segment lost 4 bases and the J segment 6 bases; nucleotides outside the gene matches: 10. The CDR3 DNA follows: TGTGCCAGCAGCCTAGTCGTGGGAGGGCGCAATGAGCAGTTCTTC. Translation gives CASSLVVGGRNEQFF. The entire variable domain, with the rest obtained from reference TRBV5-6 and TRBJ2-1, is as follows: DAGVTQSPTHLIKTRGQQVTLRCSPKSGHDTVSWYQQALGQGPQFIFQYYEEEERQRGNFPDRFSGHQFPNYSSELNVNALLLGDSALYLCASSLVVGGRNEQFFGPGTRLTVL.

The gene calls are TRBV29-1 and TRBJ2-5, with a weak D call TRBD2 (7 bases). The V end lost 4 bases, the J end lost 4 bases, and 22 bases lay between the germline ends. The germline V gene encodes CDR1 SQVTM and CDR2 ANQGSEA. This CDR3 comprises 16 residues. CDR3 in DNA: TGCAGCGTTGTCCCCCGAGGGGGAGGGAGGCGAGAGACCCAGTACTTC. Its protein product is CSVVPRGGGRRETQYF.

V gene TRBV30 combines with J gene TRBJ1-2, with D tentatively TRBD1 (5 bases). Per germline, CDR1 GTSNPN and CDR2 SVGIG (reference sequence). This CDR3 has 15 residues. Trimming took off 3 bases at V and 4 bases at J, with 18 bases between the two ends. Here the CDR3 DNA reads TGTGCCTGGAGGGACAATTCCCGCCTGGGCTATGGCTACACCTTC. It encodes CAWRDNSRLGYGYTF.

This clone was found a few times. The rearrangement links TRBV4-3 to TRBJ2-5; 9 bases map to TRBD2. V was pared by 2 bases and J by 2 bases, with 9 bases of the junction left unmatched. The CDR3 has 17 residues. Germline V gene sequence: CDR1 LGHNA, CDR2 YSLEER. The CDR3 DNA reads TGCGCCAGCAGCCAATCCGGAGCTAGCGGGGAACAAGAGACCCAGTACTTC. Its translation: CASSQSGASGEQETQYF.

The chain links TRBV9 to TRBJ2-1, with D possibly matching TRBD1 (6 bases). CDR1 is SGDLS, CDR2 YYNGEE, per germline. V shed 7 bases and J shed 0 bases, with 8 bases lying between them. This CDR3 region has 13 residues. The DNA for the CDR3 is TGTGCCAGCGGGGGCGACTCCTACAATGAGCAGTTCTTC. Protein: CASGGDSYNEQFF.

The chain recombines TRBV28 with TRBJ2-7; 9 bases match TRBD2. The CDR3 loop spans 14 amino acids. Germline loops: CDR1 MDHEN, CDR2 SYDVKM. With V trimmed by 4 bases and J by 2 bases, 3 bases remained unmatched. The CDR3 bases are TGTGCCAGCAGTTCGACTAGCGGAGCCTACGAGCAGTACTTC. Translating it yields CASSSTSGAYEQYF.

The V and J genes are TRBV18 and TRBJ2-1; D is unresolved. Germline V gene sequence: CDR1 KGHSH, CDR2 LQKENI. Trimming shortened V by 5 bases and J by 9 bases, and 17 bases separated the two germline ends. The CDR3 has 14 amino acids. CDR3 sequence: CASSSQSIWSEQFF. The CDR3, as DNA: TGTGCCAGCTCATCCCAGTCAATTTGGTCTGAGCAGTTCTTC. Supplemented by reference TRBV18 and TRBJ2-1, the full variable domain reads NAGVMQNPRHLVRRRGQEARLRCSPMKGHSHVYWYRQLPEEGLKFMVYLQKENIIDESGMPKERFSAEFPKEGPSILRIQQVVRGDSAAYFCASSSQSIWSEQFFGPGTRLTVL.

The gene calls are TRBV2 and TRBJ1-3; D unresolved. Germline CDR1 SNHLY, CDR2 FYNNEI. This CDR3 has 13 residues. V shed 8 bases and J shed 0 bases, with 8 bases lying between them. CDR3 protein: CASVNPSGNTIYF. The CDR3 bases are TGTGCCAGCGTTAATCCCTCTGGAAACACCATATATTTT.

The rearrangement links TRBV18 to TRBJ2-1; 9 nucleotides agree with TRBD2. The length of the CDR3 is 16 residues. Germline-derived CDR1 and CDR2 are KGHSH and LQKENI. With 3 bases clipped from V and 7 bases from J, the junction kept 10 bases outside the gene matches. For the CDR3, the DNA is TGTGCCAGCTCACCGGGGGTCGGGACTAGCCGAAATGAGCAGTTCTTC. It yields the protein CASSPGVGTSRNEQFF.

V and J are TRBV30 and TRBJ2-7, with a tentative D call TRBD1 (6 bases). This CDR3 is built from 12 residues. Trimming stripped 1 base from V and 7 bases from J, with 11 bases between. From germline, CDR1 is GTSNPN and CDR2 SVGIG (reference sequence). Here the CDR3 reads CAWSAQGREQYF. CDR3 DNA: TGTGCCTGGAGTGCCCAGGGGCGGGAGCAGTACTTC.

The CDR3 nucleotides are TGTGCCAGCAGCCAAGGCTTGGCCTGGGCCCCGACAGGGAGAAGGCGTAGCAATCAGCCCCAGCATTTT. Translation gives CASSQGLAWAPTGRRRSNQPQHF. The chain has TRBV4-2 and TRBJ1-5; 7 nucleotides agree with TRBD1. The CDR3 is 23 amino acids. Germline trimming cut 1 base from V and 0 bases from J; bases unmatched to any gene: 24. The germline gives CDR1 LGHNA, CDR2 YNFKEQ.

V usage is TRBV28 and J usage is TRBJ1-5; D may be TRBD1 (5 bases). V was trimmed by 7 bases and J by 0 bases, leaving 19 bases between them. The CDR3 sequence is 17 residues long. Germline V gene lookup returns CDR1 MDHEN and CDR2 SYDVKM. CDR3 in amino acids: CASTQRGGVRSNQPQHF. Here the CDR3 DNA reads TGTGCCAGCACACAAAGGGGTGGGGTCCGTAGCAATCAGCCCCAGCATTTT.

Here the CDR3 reads CASSFGTSSSYEQYF. Here the CDR3 DNA reads TGCGCCAGCAGCTTTGGGACTTCGAGCTCCTACGAGCAGTACTTC. V is TRBV5-1 and J is TRBJ2-7, with a tentative D call TRBD2 (6 bases). CDR3 length equals 15 residues. V lost 2 bases and J 0 bases, leaving 12 bases between the germline ends. The germline CDR1 and CDR2 sequences are SGHRS and YFSETQ.

The chain is built from TRBV7-2 and TRBJ1-6; possible D gene TRBD1, 5 bases. V lost 4 bases and J 1 base, leaving 11 bases between the germline ends. The CDR3 runs to 16 residues. CDR1 is SGHTA and CDR2 is FQGNSA in the germline V gene. CDR3 nucleotide sequence: TGTGCCAGCAGCTCCAGGGACTTTTCCTATAATTCACCCCTCCACTTT. Translating gives CASSSRDFSYNSPLHF.

The rearrangement uses TRBV4-1 and TRBJ2-1, with D possibly matching TRBD2 (6 bases). Germline CDR1 and CDR2: MGHRA and YSYEKL. This CDR3 is 16 amino acids long. Trimming cost V 0 bases and J 5 bases, with 14 bases left between them. CDR3 sequence: CASSQDSERVHNEQFF. In DNA, the CDR3 is TGCGCCAGCAGCCAAGATAGCGAGCGGGTCCACAATGAGCAGTTCTTC.

CDR3 DNA sequence: TGTGCCAGCAGCTCACAGGGGACTAGCACAGATACGCAGTATTTT. This codes for CASSSQGTSTDTQYF. The chain recombines TRBV7-9 with TRBJ2-3; D might be TRBD1 (7 bases). The germline V and J ends were trimmed by 4 bases and 0 bases, with 11 bases remaining between them. The germline CDR1 and CDR2 sequences are SEHNR and FQNEAQ (reference sequence). CDR3 length: 15 amino acids.

The chain uses TRBV27 and TRBJ1-4, with D tentatively TRBD1 (6 bases). Per germline, CDR1 MNHEY and CDR2 SMNVEV (reference sequence). This CDR3 region has 14 residues. Trimming left V 5 bases short and J 4 bases short, with 11 bases between. The chain's CDR3 is CASSAQGFNEKLFF. In DNA form, the CDR3 reads TGTGCCAGCAGTGCGCAGGGGTTTAATGAAAAACTGTTTTTT.

This chain links TRBV29-1 with TRBJ1-2; weak D call: TRBD1 (5 bases). This CDR3 is 16 amino acids long. Looked up from germline, CDR1 is SQVTM and CDR2 is ANQGSEA. V lost 3 bases to trimming and J lost 4 bases, with 21 bases between them. CDR3 protein: CSVDDPPFSGGYGYTF. In DNA, the CDR3 is TGCAGCGTTGATGATCCCCCCTTTTCCGGGGGCTATGGCTACACCTTC.

This rearrangement joins TRBV4-1 to TRBJ2-3; D perhaps matches TRBD1 (6 bases). This CDR3 comprises 14 residues. Trimming removed 4 bases from V and 0 bases from J, with 8 bases in between. From germline, CDR1 is MGHRA and CDR2 YSYEKL. The CDR3 sequence: CASSLDRSTDTQYF. The CDR3 nucleotides read TGCGCCAGCAGCCTTGACAGGAGCACAGATACGCAGTATTTT.

This chain connects TRBV30 to TRBJ2-3; 8 nucleotides align to TRBD1. Germline CDR1 is GTSNPN and CDR2 is SVGIG (reference sequence). This CDR3 is built from 12 residues. J gave up 7 bases and V 3 bases, and 3 bases lay outside the gene matches. CDR3 amino acids: CAWRQGGNTQYF. The CDR3 bases are TGTGCCTGGAGACAGGGGGGTAATACGCAGTATTTT.

Concerning this clone: One end of the junction is discordant with germline, which a read error may explain. The V call is TRBV27, the J call TRBJ2-7; TRBD1 aligns across 7 bases. Germline values: CDR1 MNHEY, CDR2 SMNVEV (reference sequence). The CDR3 totals 12 residues. In nucleotides, the CDR3 is TGTGCCAGCAGTTCTACGCATCAGGGACAGACCTTC. Residues: CASSSTHQGQTF.

The V call is TRBV6-5, the J call TRBJ2-2; weak D call: TRBD2 (6 bases). The V and J ends lost 2 bases and 8 bases respectively, with 12 bases between them. CDR3 size: 14 residues. CDR1 is MNHEY and CDR2 is SVGAGI in the germline V gene. CDR3 sequence reads: CASSYIPGVGELFF. CDR3 DNA: TGTGCCAGCAGTTACATTCCGGGGGTAGGGGAGCTGTTTTTT.

The chain couples TRBV30 to TRBJ1-5; maybe TRBD1 (6 bases). Germline assignment: CDR1 GTSNPN and CDR2 SVGIG (reference sequence). The CDR3 sequence is 17 residues long. V was shortened by 2 bases and J by 0 bases, with 17 bases between the two germline ends. The CDR3 bases are TGTGCCTGGAGTCCCGCCCGGGACAACAATAGCAATCAGCCCCAGCATTTT. Its translation is CAWSPARDNNSNQPQHF.

CDR3 nucleotide sequence: TGTGCTAGTGCCCAGGACAGGCACACAGATACGCAGTATTTT. Translating gives CASAQDRHTDTQYF. V usage is TRBV12-5 and J usage is TRBJ2-3; TRBD1 matches 7 bases. There are 14 residues in the CDR3. Trimming removed 7 bases from V and 2 bases from J; junction bases left unmatched: 6. Germline V CDR1 and CDR2: LGHNT, FRNRAP.

This chain uses TRBV2 with TRBJ2-5, with TRBD2 matching 14 bases. Germline V lookup: CDR1 SNHLY, CDR2 FYNNEI. The CDR3 contains 17 residues. V was pared by 5 bases and J by 4 bases, with 9 bases of the junction left unmatched. CDR3 sequence: CASSPSTGLAGVETQYF. DNA of the CDR3: TGTGCCAGCAGTCCCAGTACGGGACTAGCGGGAGTAGAGACCCAGTACTTC.

The genes are TRBV7-2 and TRBJ2-1, with 9 nucleotides matching TRBD2. Germline loops: CDR1 SGHTA, CDR2 FQGNSA. J was trimmed by 6 bases and V by 5 bases; bases with no gene match: 14. The CDR3 consists of 17 residues. The CDR3 loop is CASSLGVRAGGPNEQFF. DNA for the CDR3: TGTGCCAGCAGCCTAGGGGTAAGGGCGGGAGGGCCCAATGAGCAGTTCTTC. The full variable domain, its missing parts supplied by reference TRBV7-2 and TRBJ2-1, is GAGVSQSPSNKVTEKGKDVELRCDPISGHTALYWYRQSLGQGLEFLIYFQGNSAPDKSGLPSDRFSAERTGGSVSTLTIQRTQQEDSAVYLCASSLGVRAGGPNEQFFGPGTRLTVL.

V gene TRBV29-1 combines with J gene TRBJ2-1, with TRBD2 identical over 12 bases. The germline V gene encodes CDR1 SQVTM and CDR2 ANQGSEA. The length of the CDR3 is 14 residues. Trimming took 4 bases from V and 9 from J; bases not matched to a gene: 7. In DNA, the CDR3 is TGCAGCGTTGGGCTAGCGGGAGGGCCGGGTGAGCAGTTCTTC. Protein product: CSVGLAGGPGEQFF.

This clone was detected once. The V and J genes are TRBV18 and TRBJ2-2; tentative D call: TRBD1 (5 bases). This CDR3 has 15 residues. From germline, CDR1 is KGHSH and CDR2 LQKENI. The V gene lost 3 bases and the J gene lost 0 bases, with 8 bases spanning the gap. The chain's CDR3 is CASSPDTANTGELFF. CDR3 nucleotides: TGTGCCAGCTCACCGGACACCGCGAACACCGGGGAGCTGTTTTTT.